This entry lists 30 T cell receptor beta chains sequenced from one sample in a study of regulatory T cells in long-lasting Graves disease. This sample's time point: newly diagnosed GD, antithyroid drugs for less than 3 months. From RNA extracted from PBMCs, the TCR library was made. Construction of the TCR beta libraries employed iRepertoire HTBI primers in conjunction with Arm-PCR of CDR3 regions. TCRdb redid the calling of the multiplex PCR reads with MiXCR, one entry per CDR3 protein. The sample yields over 500,000 distinct CDR3 sequences, about 16% seen once. The data were also submitted as part of a second study, on T cells in Graves' hyperthyroidism and ophthalmopathy.

The starting material was peripheral blood mononuclear cells (PBMCs), obtained at new diagnosis, from a patient treated with antithyroid drugs. The receptor set was obtained from a man aged 18 to 30 with Graves disease.

With regard to this clonotype: A much larger clone sits a single nucleotide away, making a read error possible. The chain links TRBV7-3 to TRBJ2-2; D ambiguous. The CDR3 has 16 residues. From germline, CDR1 is SGHTA and CDR2 FQGTGA. As DNA, the CDR3 is TGTGTCAGCAGCTCACGCCCTGGCAGGATGGGCGGGGAGCTGTTTTTT. The encoded protein is CVSSSRPGRMGGELFF.

This clonotype came up many times. One end of the junction varies from germline; a read error may be responsible. The chain uses TRBV5-1 and TRBJ2-7, with 10 bases identical to TRBD2. Germline-derived CDR1 and CDR2 are SGHRS and YFSETQ. This CDR3 is 15 amino acids long. The DNA of the CDR3 is TGTGCCAGCAGCTTAGGAGCTAGCGGGAGCGGAGAGCAGTACTTC. Encoded protein: CASSLGASGSGEQYF.

This clonotype has at least ten counts. V is TRBV28 and J is TRBJ2-1; 7 bases line up with TRBD2. Germline trimming cut 2 bases from V and 14 bases from J; bases unmatched to any gene: 3. Germline CDR1 MDHEN, CDR2 SYDVKM. The CDR3 sequence is 11 residues long. CDR3 in DNA: TGTGCCAGCAGTTTAGGGGGGGGGAAGTTCTTC. Translation: CASSLGGGKFF.

The J gene is TRBJ1-4, the V gene TRBV7-6; no clear D. There are 14 residues in the CDR3. V was cut by 5 bases and J by 0 bases, with 7 bases left in between. The V gene's germline CDR1 is SGHVS and CDR2 FNYEAQ. CDR3 amino acids: CASSPYATNEKLFF. The CDR3 bases are TGTGCCAGCAGCCCCTATGCAACTAATGAAAAACTGTTTTTT.

This clonotype appeared a few times. The chain's CDR3 is CASSFTGADEQFF. As DNA, the CDR3 is TGTGCCAGCAGCTTTACAGGGGCGGATGAGCAGTTCTTC. The chain couples TRBV7-9 to TRBJ2-1; 7 nucleotides line up with TRBD1. V lost 3 bases and J lost 8; bases outside the gene matches: 4. Germline assignment: CDR1 SEHNR and CDR2 FQNEAQ (reference sequence). The CDR3 loop spans 13 amino acids.

This clonotype was observed many times. The chain joins TRBV20-1 to TRBJ2-7; 10 positions match TRBD2. The V gene's germline CDR1 is DFQATT and CDR2 SNEGSKA (reference sequence). Losses at the gene ends were 6 bases for V and 3 bases for J; bases not matched to a gene: 5. The CDR3 has 13 amino acids. The CDR3 DNA reads TGCAGTGCGGCCGGGACTAGCGTCTACGAGCAGTACTTC. It is translated as CSAAGTSVYEQYF.

The chain has TRBV29-1 and TRBJ1-4, with no clear D. Per germline, CDR1 SQVTM and CDR2 ANQGSEA. The CDR3 sequence is 13 residues long. V dropped 7 bases and J dropped 4 bases, with 13 bases sitting between them. CDR3 nucleotide sequence: TGCAGCGGATCAAGGGCAGTTAATGAAAAACTGTTTTTT. The encoded protein is CSGSRAVNEKLFF.

The chain links TRBV9 to TRBJ2-7, with 7 bases aligning to TRBD1. The V gene end was trimmed by 2 bases and the J gene end by 5 bases; junction bases not matched to a gene: 10. CDR3 size: 15 residues. CDR1 is SGDLS and CDR2 is YYNGEE in the germline V gene. CDR3 in amino acids: CASSVSGTVGDEQYF. The DNA of the CDR3 is TGTGCCAGCAGCGTGTCCGGGACAGTTGGCGACGAGCAGTACTTC.

The chain combines TRBV20-1 with TRBJ2-3; D may match TRBD1 or TRBD2 (5 bases each). This CDR3 has 12 residues. Trimming stripped 3 bases from V and 4 bases from J, with 8 bases between. Germline assignment: CDR1 DFQATT and CDR2 SNEGSKA (reference sequence). The CDR3 spells CSARRDPDTQYF. DNA of the CDR3: TGCAGTGCTAGGAGGGACCCAGATACGCAGTATTTT.

This rearrangement joins TRBV5-1 to TRBJ2-2; perhaps D is TRBD1 or TRBD2 (5 bases each). This CDR3 is 18 amino acids long. V shed 3 bases and J shed 3 bases, with 21 bases lying between them. The germline CDR1 and CDR2 sequences are SGHRS and YFSETQ. DNA of the CDR3: TGCGCCAGCAGCTCGGGATGGGGATGGGGACGAGACACCGGGGAGCTGTTTTTT. This encodes CASSSGWGWGRDTGELFF.

This clonotype has ten or more counts. V usage is TRBV6-1 and J usage is TRBJ2-7; no clear D. CDR3 size: 13 residues. Deletions cut 8 bases from V and 0 bases from J, with 11 bases between. Per germline, CDR1 MNHNS and CDR2 SASEGT. The CDR3, as DNA: TGTGCCAGCCGGGCCTTGGGCTCCTACGAGCAGTACTTC. The encoded protein is CASRALGSYEQYF.

The CDR3 loop is CASSLRGSLDYGYTF. The DNA for the CDR3 is TGTGCCAGCAGCTTAAGGGGGAGTCTCGACTATGGCTACACCTTC. This chain links TRBV7-8 with TRBJ1-2; tentatively, D is TRBD1 (6 bases). The CDR3 totals 15 residues. Germline CDR1 is SGHVS and CDR2 is FQNEAQ. Trimming left V 2 bases short and J 3 bases short, with 13 bases between.

The chain recombines TRBV9 with TRBJ2-1; 9 nucleotides match TRBD2. CDR1 SGDLS and CDR2 YYNGEE come from the germline V gene. The CDR3 has 17 residues. The ends lost 3 bases at V and 6 bases at J; junction bases unmatched: 13. The CDR3 bases are TGTGCCAGCAGCGGACGCCGACCTAGCGGGGATGCCAATGAGCAGTTCTTC. Translating it yields CASSGRRPSGDANEQFF.

V is TRBV20-1 and J is TRBJ1-4, with no clear D. With 0 bases removed from V and 7 bases from J, the gap between germline ends came to 21 bases. The CDR3 is 17 residues long. Germline lookup yields CDR1 DFQATT and CDR2 SNEGSKA (reference sequence). CDR3 sequence: CSARDLSSGRRLEKLFF. In nucleotides, the CDR3 is TGCAGTGCTAGAGATCTGAGTAGCGGCAGGCGCCTTGAAAAACTGTTTTTT.

The table lists this clonotype with many counts. The V gene is TRBV20-1, the J gene TRBJ2-3; no reliable D call. V shed 3 bases and J shed 12 bases, with 10 bases lying between them. There are 10 residues in the CDR3. Germline CDR1 reads DFQATT; CDR2 reads SNEGSKA (reference sequence). As DNA, the CDR3 is TGCAGTGCTAGTGCCGCGGAACAGTATTTT. Translation: CSASAAEQYF.

J is TRBJ2-7 and V is TRBV20-1, with 7 bases lining up with TRBD1. The germline CDR1 and CDR2 sequences are DFQATT and SNEGSKA (reference sequence). Unmatched junction bases numbered 3, after V lost 5 bases and J lost 2 bases. This CDR3 is 12 amino acids long. The CDR3 region is CSAATGTYEQYF. CDR3 DNA: TGCAGTGCTGCGACAGGGACCTACGAGCAGTACTTC.

V gene TRBV29-1 combines with J gene TRBJ2-3; 8 bases map to TRBD1. CDR3 length equals 13 residues. CDR1 is SQVTM and CDR2 is ANQGSEA in the germline V gene. The CDR3 bases are TGCAGACCAATGGGACAGGACACAGATACGCAGTATTTT. Translation: CRPMGQDTDTQYF.

This clonotype has just a few counts. The J gene is TRBJ2-2, the V gene TRBV28, with no clear D. The CDR3 runs to 11 residues. The germline V and J ends were trimmed by 6 bases and 10 bases, with 9 bases remaining between them. Germline CDR1 reads MDHEN; CDR2 reads SYDVKM. Written as DNA, the CDR3 is TGTGCCAGCAGGGGCATAGTGGAGCTGTTTTTT. Protein sequence: CASRGIVELFF.

This clonotype was seen at least ten times. J is TRBJ2-3 and V is TRBV20-1; D ambiguous. Trimming shortened V by 0 bases and J by 2 bases, and 15 bases separated the two germline ends. CDR1 and CDR2 (germline): DFQATT, SNEGSKA (reference sequence). This CDR3 is 16 amino acids long. The CDR3 nucleotides read TGCAGTGCTAGAGACCCGACGGCTGGCTTCACAGATACGCAGTATTTT. This encodes CSARDPTAGFTDTQYF.

This clonotype was observed many times. V usage is TRBV20-1 and J usage is TRBJ2-7, with D perhaps matching TRBD2 (5 bases). This CDR3 region has 18 residues. V shed 0 bases and J shed 3 bases, with 24 bases lying between them. The germline V gene encodes CDR1 DFQATT and CDR2 SNEGSKA (reference sequence). In DNA, the CDR3 is TGCAGTGCTAGAGATTATTCGGTGCCCGGGGAGCCCGACTACGAGCAGTACTTC. This encodes CSARDYSVPGEPDYEQYF.

This clonotype has a handful of counts. The V call is TRBV24-1, the J call TRBJ2-2; 7 bases are shared with TRBD1. The trim removed 4 bases at V and 0 bases at J, leaving 4 bases unmatched. Germline CDR1 is KGHDR and CDR2 is SFDVKD. This CDR3 comprises 16 residues. The CDR3 DNA is TGTGCCACCAGTGACCCCGGGACAGCGAACACCGGGGAGCTGTTTTTT. Its translation is CATSDPGTANTGELFF.

The rearrangement joins TRBV20-1 to TRBJ2-7; 10 nucleotides line up with TRBD2. The trim removed 5 bases at V and 0 bases at J, leaving 7 bases unmatched. The CDR3 covers 15 residues. From germline, CDR1 is DFQATT and CDR2 SNEGSKA (reference sequence). The CDR3 here is CSAPHPSGSSYEQYF. CDR3 nucleotide sequence: TGCAGTGCTCCCCACCCTAGCGGGAGCTCCTACGAGCAGTACTTC.

This rearrangement joins TRBV30 to TRBJ1-1; possibly TRBD1 for D (6 bases). V was clipped by 7 bases and J by 1 base, with 13 bases between them. Germline V gene data show CDR1 as GTSNPN and CDR2 as SVGIG (reference sequence). The CDR3 is 13 amino acids. The CDR3 is CASNREENTEAFF. The CDR3 nucleotides read TGTGCCTCTAACAGGGAGGAGAACACTGAAGCTTTCTTT.

Many counts were recorded for this clonotype. The V gene is TRBV20-1, the J gene TRBJ1-1, with TRBD1 as a possible D gene (6 bases). Trimming stripped 0 bases from V and 5 bases from J, with 16 bases between. The CDR3 has 15 amino acids. Germline V lookup: CDR1 DFQATT, CDR2 SNEGSKA (reference sequence). The CDR3: CSARDRGGARTEAFF. CDR3 in DNA: TGCAGTGCTAGAGACCGGGGGGGGGCCAGGACTGAAGCTTTCTTT.

This clonotype showed up many times. The rearrangement joins TRBV3-1 to TRBJ2-3; 9 nucleotides match TRBD1. In germline, CDR1 is LGHDT, CDR2 YNNKEL (reference sequence). The V segment lost 2 bases and the J segment 2 bases; nucleotides outside the gene matches: 5. This CDR3 comprises 16 residues. The CDR3 DNA is TGTGCCAGCAGCCAACCGGACAGGGGTTCCACAGATACGCAGTATTTT. Translating it yields CASSQPDRGSTDTQYF.

The sample holds many counts of this clonotype. The rearrangement links TRBV5-1 to TRBJ2-1; 12 nucleotides line up with TRBD2. Germline V gene data show CDR1 as SGHRS and CDR2 as YFSETQ. The J segment lost 6 bases and the V segment lost 3 bases, leaving 10 bases of the junction unmatched. The CDR3 runs 17 residues. The CDR3 region has the DNA TGCGCCAGCAGCTCTCGACTAGCGGGAGATCCCCCCAATGAGCAGTTCTTC. It is translated as CASSSRLAGDPPNEQFF. Drawing the rest from reference TRBV5-1 and TRBJ2-1, the complete variable domain is KAGVTQTPRYLIKTRGQQVTLSCSPISGHRSVSWYQQTPGQGLQFLFEYFSETQRNKGNFPGRFSGRQFSNSRSEMNVSTLELGDSALYLCASSSRLAGDPPNEQFFGPGTRLTVL.

The table lists this clonotype with a few counts. The chain links TRBV6-1 to TRBJ1-5; D remains ambiguous. Trimming shortened V by 6 bases and J by 6 bases, and 15 bases separated the two germline ends. This CDR3 comprises 14 residues. Per the germline V gene, CDR1 is MNHNS and CDR2 is SASEGT. The CDR3 nucleotides are TGTGCCAGCAGCCGAGGACTGGCCGGTCAGCCCCAGCATTTT. Its protein product is CASSRGLAGQPQHF.

This clonotype has a count of ten or more. The chain carries TRBV28 and TRBJ2-7; unclear D gene. Trimming pared 5 bases from V and 5 bases from J, leaving 19 bases between. Germline V CDR1 and CDR2: MDHEN, SYDVKM. The CDR3 is 15 amino acids. CDR3 in amino acids: CASSLPSGSSNEQYF. In DNA, the CDR3 is TGTGCCAGCAGTCTCCCCTCGGGCAGCTCTAACGAGCAGTACTTC.

This clonotype showed up just a few times. This rearrangement joins TRBV6-2 or TRBV6-3 to TRBJ2-1; 8 nucleotides align to TRBD1. The V gene's germline CDR1 is MNHEY and CDR2 SVGEGT. CDR3 length: 13 residues. V shed 7 bases and J 7 bases; nucleotides not matched to a gene: 6. The DNA for the CDR3 is TGTGCCAGCACCCTGGACAGGGAAAATGAGCAGTTCTTC. It codes for CASTLDRENEQFF.

The rearrangement uses TRBV20-1 and TRBJ2-1, with a weak D call TRBD2 (6 bases). Trimming left V 0 bases short and J 3 bases short, with 15 bases between. Looked up from germline, CDR1 is DFQATT and CDR2 is SNEGSKA (reference sequence). This CDR3 region has 16 residues. The CDR3 sequence: CSARDPSREHYNEQFF. CDR3 sequence (DNA): TGCAGTGCTAGAGACCCCTCACGGGAGCACTACAATGAGCAGTTCTTC.